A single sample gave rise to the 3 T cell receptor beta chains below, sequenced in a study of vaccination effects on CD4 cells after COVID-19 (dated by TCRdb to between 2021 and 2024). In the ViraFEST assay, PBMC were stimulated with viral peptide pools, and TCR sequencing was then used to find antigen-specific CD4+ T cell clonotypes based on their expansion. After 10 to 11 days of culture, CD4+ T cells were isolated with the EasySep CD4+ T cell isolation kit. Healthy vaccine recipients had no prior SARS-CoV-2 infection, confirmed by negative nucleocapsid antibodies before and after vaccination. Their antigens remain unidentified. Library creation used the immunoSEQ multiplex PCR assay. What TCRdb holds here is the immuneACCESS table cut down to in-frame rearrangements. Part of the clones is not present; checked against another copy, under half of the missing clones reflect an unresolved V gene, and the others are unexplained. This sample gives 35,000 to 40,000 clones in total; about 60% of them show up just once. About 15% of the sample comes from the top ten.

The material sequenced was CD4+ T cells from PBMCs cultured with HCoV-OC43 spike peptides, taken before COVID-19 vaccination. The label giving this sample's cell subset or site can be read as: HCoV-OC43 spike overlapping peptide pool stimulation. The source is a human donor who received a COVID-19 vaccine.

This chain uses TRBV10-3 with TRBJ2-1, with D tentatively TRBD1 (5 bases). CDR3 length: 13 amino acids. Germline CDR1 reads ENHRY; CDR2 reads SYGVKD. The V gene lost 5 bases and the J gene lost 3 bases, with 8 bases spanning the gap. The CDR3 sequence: CAISRQIYNEQFF. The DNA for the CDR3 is TGTGCCATCAGTAGACAGATCTACAATGAGCAGTTCTTC.

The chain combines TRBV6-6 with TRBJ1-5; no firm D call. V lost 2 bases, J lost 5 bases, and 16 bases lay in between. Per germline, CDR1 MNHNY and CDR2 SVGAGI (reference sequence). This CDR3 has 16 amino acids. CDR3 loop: CASSYRNSRLDQPQHF. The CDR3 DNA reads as TGTGCCAGCAGTTACCGCAACAGCAGACTTGATCAGCCCCAGCATTTT.

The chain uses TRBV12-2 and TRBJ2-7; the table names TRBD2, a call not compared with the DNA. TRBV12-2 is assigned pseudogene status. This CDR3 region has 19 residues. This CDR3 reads CASRLVPPSGRAEPYEQYF. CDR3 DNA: TGTGCAAGTCGCTTAGTGCCTCCTAGCGGGAGGGCCGAGCCCTACGAGCAGTACTTC.